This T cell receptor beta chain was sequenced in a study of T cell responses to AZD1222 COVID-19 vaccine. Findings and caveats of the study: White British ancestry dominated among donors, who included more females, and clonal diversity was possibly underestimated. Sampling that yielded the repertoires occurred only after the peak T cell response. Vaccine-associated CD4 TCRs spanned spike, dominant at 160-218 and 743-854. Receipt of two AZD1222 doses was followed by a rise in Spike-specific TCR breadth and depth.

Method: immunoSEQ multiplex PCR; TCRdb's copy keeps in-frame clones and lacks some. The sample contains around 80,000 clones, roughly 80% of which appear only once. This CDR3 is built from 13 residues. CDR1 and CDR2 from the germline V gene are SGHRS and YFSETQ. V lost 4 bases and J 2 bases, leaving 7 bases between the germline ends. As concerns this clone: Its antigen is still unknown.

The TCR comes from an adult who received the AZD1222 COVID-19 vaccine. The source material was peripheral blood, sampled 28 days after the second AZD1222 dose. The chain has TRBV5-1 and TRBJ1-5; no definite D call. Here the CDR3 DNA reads TGCGCCAGCAGCCAATTGGGCAATCAGCCCCAGCATTTT. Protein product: CASSQLGNQPQHF. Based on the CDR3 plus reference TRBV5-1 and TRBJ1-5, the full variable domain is KAGVTQTPRYLIKTRGQQVTLSCSPISGHRSVSWYQQTPGQGLQFLFEYFSETQRNKGNFPGRFSGRQFSNSRSEMNVSTLELGDSALYLCASSQLGNQPQHFGDGTRLSIL.